This T cell receptor (beta chain) was observed in a study of control samples from healthy donors and cancer patients (dated by TCRdb to the early 2020s). The library was obtained by the immunoSEQ multiplex PCR assay. As stored in TCRdb, this immuneACCESS dataset retains in-frame rearrangements with V and J assigned. A fraction of the clones does not appear; measured against another copy, unresolved V genes explain less than half of the discrepancy, and the remainder lacks a known reason. This sample has tens of thousands of clones in its table, and 91% of those were observed once. The ten biggest clones cover approximately 12% of the sample. Concerning this clone: Its antigen specificity is not known. Qualities for individual bases were not recorded, and no much larger clone is one base off.

V is cut by 1 base and J by 8 bases, and the space between the germline ends is 14 bases. Including cysteine and phenylalanine, the CDR3 has 15 amino acids. The sequence is cut down to CDR3 DNA, 45 bases in frame from base 1. CDR1 and CDR2 (LGHDT, YNNKEL) derive from the germline V gene (reference sequence). This sequence uses TRBV3-1 (or the pseudogene TRBV3-2) and TRBJ2-2, with a tentative D gene TRBD2 over 6 matching bases. Sequencing was done on a sample of PBMCs. The receptor was isolated from a man in his fifties or sixties with lung cancer. The nucleotides read TGTGCCAGCAGCCAAGTCTCGGGGGTCGGGGGGGAGCTGTTTTTT. Its translation is CASSQVSGVGGELFF.